One and the same sample provided the 14 T cell receptor beta chains below, sequenced in a study of regulatory T cells in long-lasting Graves disease. Library construction for TCR beta used iRepertoire HTBI primers and Arm-PCR of CDR3 regions. TCRdb re-analysed the multiplex PCR reads in MiXCR, keeping a single row per CDR3 protein. This sample yields under 450,000 distinct CDR3 sequences, of which roughly 10% are seen a single time; approximately 20% belongs to the top ten. Time point specified: newly diagnosed GD, antithyroid drugs for less than 3 months. PBMC-extracted RNA yielded the TCR library. The sample was also reused in another study, on T cells in Graves' hyperthyroidism and ophthalmopathy.

The specimen comprised peripheral blood mononuclear cells (PBMCs), sampled at new diagnosis, from a patient treated with antithyroid drugs. The source of these receptors is a woman under 30 with Graves disease.

This sequence joins TRBV6-1 and TRBJ1-5, with 9 positions matching TRBD1. J lost 6 bases, V lost 4 bases, and 7 bases had no gene match. The CDR3 runs 15 residues. The V gene's germline CDR1 is MNHNS and CDR2 SASEGT. The CDR3 protein is CASSGRRQGGQPQHF. CDR3 coding DNA: TGTGCCAGCAGTGGACGAAGACAGGGGGGTCAGCCCCAGCATTTT.

This clonotype was seen many times. The rearrangement joins TRBV7-3 to TRBJ2-1; TRBD2 is a possible D gene (5 bases). Per germline, CDR1 SGHTA and CDR2 FQGTGA. The CDR3 sequence is 16 residues long. The V end lost 5 bases, the J end lost 8 bases, and 22 bases lay between the germline ends. The CDR3 is CASSPHRLGPRDEQFF. Here the CDR3 DNA reads TGTGCCAGCAGCCCCCATAGGTTGGGCCCGAGGGATGAGCAGTTCTTC.

In its sample, this clonotype was seen many times. The rearrangement joins TRBV5-1 to TRBJ1-1, with unresolved D. The CDR3 has 14 amino acids. V was pared by 0 bases and J by 1 base, with 7 bases between. Germline V gene lookup returns CDR1 SGHRS and CDR2 YFSETQ. CDR3 nucleotide sequence: TGCGCCAGCAGCTTGGTTGCCCCGAACACTGAAGCTTTCTTT. Its translation is CASSLVAPNTEAFF.

This clonotype was detected many times. The J gene is TRBJ1-6, the V gene TRBV7-2; D gene ambiguous. Germline CDR1 is SGHTA and CDR2 is FQGNSA. The CDR3 consists of 15 residues. V lost 4 bases to trimming and J lost 8 bases, with 15 bases between them. The CDR3 spells CASSWSRVSDSPLHF. CDR3 in DNA: TGTGCCAGCAGCTGGTCTCGTGTTTCTGATTCACCCCTCCACTTT.

This clonotype was found a few times. V usage is TRBV27 and J usage is TRBJ1-5, with unresolved D. V lost 5 bases and J 0 bases, leaving 11 bases between the germline ends. The CDR3 runs to 15 residues. Germline CDR1 MNHEY, CDR2 SMNVEV (reference sequence). The CDR3 DNA is TGTGCCAGCAGTGTACTTGGGAATAGCAATCAGCCCCAGCATTTT. As protein: CASSVLGNSNQPQHF.

This clonotype came up many times. The CDR3 is CASSYPGTYEQYF. The CDR3 region has the DNA TGTGCCAGCAGTTACCCCGGGACCTACGAGCAGTACTTC. J is TRBJ2-7 and V is TRBV6-5, with a weak D call TRBD2 (5 bases). This CDR3 spans 13 amino acids. V lost 2 bases to trimming and J lost 2 bases, with 7 bases between them. The germline gives CDR1 MNHEY, CDR2 SVGAGI.

This clonotype was detected ten times or more. The genes are TRBV9 and TRBJ1-1; possibly TRBD1 for D (6 bases). The CDR3 loop spans 15 amino acids. V was cut by 4 bases and J by 6 bases, with 19 bases left in between. In germline, CDR1 is SGDLS, CDR2 YYNGEE. The CDR3 sequence is CASSPPTGLGAEAFF. CDR3 coding DNA: TGTGCCAGCAGCCCTCCTACAGGGCTCGGCGCTGAAGCTTTCTTT.

This chain uses TRBV7-9 with TRBJ2-3; 7 bases line up with TRBD1. The V gene end was trimmed by 3 bases and the J gene end by 2 bases; junction bases not matched to a gene: 14. CDR1 is SEHNR and CDR2 is FQNEAQ in the germline V gene (reference sequence). The CDR3 is 18 residues long. CDR3: CASSFGFEGASHTDTQYF. CDR3 nucleotide sequence: TGTGCCAGCAGCTTCGGCTTCGAGGGGGCTTCCCACACAGATACGCAGTATTTT. The whole variable domain, remainder taken from reference TRBV7-9 and TRBJ2-3, is DTGVSQNPRHKITKRGQNVTFRCDPISEHNRLYWYRQTLGQGPEFLTYFQNEAQLEKSRLLSDRFSAERPKGSFSTLEIQRTEQGDSAMYLCASSFGFEGASHTDTQYFGPGTRLTVL.

This clonotype came up many times. This chain joins TRBV12-3 or TRBV12-4 and TRBJ2-3; 8 positions agree with TRBD2. The length of the CDR3 is 17 residues. V lost 6 bases to trimming and J lost 6 bases; unmatched junction nucleotides: 17. CDR3 in DNA: TGTGCCAGCAGCCGTCGTCGGGCGGGGGGTGAACAGGATACGCAGTATTTT. Protein product: CASSRRRAGGEQDTQYF.

This clonotype showed up just a few times. The rearrangement joins TRBV19 to TRBJ1-5; D is perhaps TRBD1 (5 bases). Trimming pared 2 bases from V and 4 bases from J, leaving 9 bases between. The CDR3 sequence is 14 residues long. Germline values: CDR1 LNHDA, CDR2 SQIVND (reference sequence). The CDR3: CASSIIPGNQPQHF. DNA for the CDR3: TGTGCCAGTAGTATAATTCCAGGGAATCAGCCCCAGCATTTT.

This clonotype appeared many times. The chain joins TRBV18 to TRBJ2-2; no definite D call. The CDR3 runs to 12 residues. Germline V gene sequence: CDR1 KGHSH, CDR2 LQKENI. Trimming removed 5 bases at V and 4 bases at J, with 5 bases between. This CDR3 is CASSASTGELFF. CDR3 sequence (DNA): TGTGCCAGCTCAGCAAGCACCGGGGAGCTGTTTTTT.

This clonotype was observed many times. The rearrangement joins TRBV20-1 to TRBJ2-5; D remains ambiguous. The germline V and J ends were trimmed by 5 bases and 7 bases, with 23 bases remaining between them. The CDR3 runs 15 residues. The V gene's germline CDR1 is DFQATT and CDR2 SNEGSKA (reference sequence). This CDR3 is CSAAARFMNTGTQYF. The DNA for the CDR3 is TGCAGTGCTGCGGCCAGATTTATGAATACGGGGACCCAGTACTTC.

V gene TRBV6-2 or TRBV6-3 combines with J gene TRBJ1-2; D unresolved. Germline V gives CDR1 MNHEY, CDR2 SVGEGT. V gave up 2 bases and J gave up 7 bases, with 17 bases separating them. The CDR3 covers 15 residues. CDR3 residues: CASSYPVVSLSGYTF. The CDR3 coding sequence is TGTGCCAGCAGTTACCCAGTCGTGTCATTAAGTGGCTACACCTTC.

Of note for this clonotype: A much larger clonotype is one base distant, so this may be a read error. The rearrangement uses TRBV28 and TRBJ2-7; D is possibly TRBD2 (5 bases). Germline V CDR1 and CDR2: MDHEN, SYDVKM. The CDR3 loop spans 14 amino acids. V lost 3 bases, J lost 2 bases, and 11 bases lay in between. CDR3 region: CASSFPRGTYEQYV. In nucleotides, the CDR3 is TGTGCCAGCAGTTTCCCCCGGGGTACCTACGAGCAGTACGTC.